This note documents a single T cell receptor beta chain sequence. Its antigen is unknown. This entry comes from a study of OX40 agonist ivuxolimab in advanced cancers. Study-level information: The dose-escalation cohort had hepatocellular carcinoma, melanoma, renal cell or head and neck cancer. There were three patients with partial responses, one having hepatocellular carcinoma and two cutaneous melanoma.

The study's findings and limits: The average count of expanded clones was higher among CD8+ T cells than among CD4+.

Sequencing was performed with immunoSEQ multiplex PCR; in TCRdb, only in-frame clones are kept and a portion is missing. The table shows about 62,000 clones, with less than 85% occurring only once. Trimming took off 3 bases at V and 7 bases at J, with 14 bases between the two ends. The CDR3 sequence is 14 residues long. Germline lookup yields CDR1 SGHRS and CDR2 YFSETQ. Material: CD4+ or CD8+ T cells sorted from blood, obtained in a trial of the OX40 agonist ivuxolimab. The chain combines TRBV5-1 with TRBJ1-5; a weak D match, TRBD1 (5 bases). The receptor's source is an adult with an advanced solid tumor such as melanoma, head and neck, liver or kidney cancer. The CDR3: CASSWGGDGQPQHF. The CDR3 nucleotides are TGCGCCAGCAGCTGGGGAGGGGATGGCCAGCCCCAGCATTTT.